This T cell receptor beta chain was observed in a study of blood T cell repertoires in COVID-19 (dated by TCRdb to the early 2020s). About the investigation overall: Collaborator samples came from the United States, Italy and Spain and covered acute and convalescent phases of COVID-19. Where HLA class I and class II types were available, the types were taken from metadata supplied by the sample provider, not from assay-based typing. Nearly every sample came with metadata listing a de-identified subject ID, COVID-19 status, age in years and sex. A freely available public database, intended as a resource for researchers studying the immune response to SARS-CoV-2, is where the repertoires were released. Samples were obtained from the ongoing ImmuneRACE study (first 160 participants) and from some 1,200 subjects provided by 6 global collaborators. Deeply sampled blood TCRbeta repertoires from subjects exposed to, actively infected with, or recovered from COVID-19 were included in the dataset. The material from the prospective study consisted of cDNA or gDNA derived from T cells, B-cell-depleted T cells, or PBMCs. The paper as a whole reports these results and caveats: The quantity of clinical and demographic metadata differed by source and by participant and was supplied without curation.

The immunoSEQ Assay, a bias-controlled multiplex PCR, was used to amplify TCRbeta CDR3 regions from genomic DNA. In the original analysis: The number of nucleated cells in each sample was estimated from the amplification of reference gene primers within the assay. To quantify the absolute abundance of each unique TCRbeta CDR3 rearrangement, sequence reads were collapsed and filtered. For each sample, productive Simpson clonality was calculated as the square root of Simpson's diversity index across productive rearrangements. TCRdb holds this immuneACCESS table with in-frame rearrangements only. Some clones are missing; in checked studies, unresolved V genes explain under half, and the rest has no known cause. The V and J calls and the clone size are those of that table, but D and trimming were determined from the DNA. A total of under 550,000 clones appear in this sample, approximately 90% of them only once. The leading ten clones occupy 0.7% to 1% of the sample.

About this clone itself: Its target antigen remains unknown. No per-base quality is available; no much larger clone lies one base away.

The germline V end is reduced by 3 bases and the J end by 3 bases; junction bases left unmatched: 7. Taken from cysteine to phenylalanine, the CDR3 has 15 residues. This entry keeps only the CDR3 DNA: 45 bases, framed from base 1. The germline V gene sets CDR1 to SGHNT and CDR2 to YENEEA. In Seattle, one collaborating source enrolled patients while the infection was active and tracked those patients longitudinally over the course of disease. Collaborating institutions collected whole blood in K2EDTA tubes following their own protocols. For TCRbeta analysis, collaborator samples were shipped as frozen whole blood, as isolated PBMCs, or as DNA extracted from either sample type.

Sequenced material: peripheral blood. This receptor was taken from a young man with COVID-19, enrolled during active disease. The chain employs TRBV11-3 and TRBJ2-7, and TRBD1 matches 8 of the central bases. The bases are TGTGCCAGCAGCTTGAGCAACAGGGGGGACTACGAGCAGTACTTC. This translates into CASSLSNRGDYEQYF.